Following are 13 T cell receptor beta chains from one sample sequenced in a study of T cells after yellow fever vaccination. TCRdb independently ran MiXCR on the 5' RACE reads; one entry per CDR3 protein. In the table there are 450,000 to 550,000 distinct CDR3 sequences, 20% to 25% of which are singletons. Sequencing used PBMCs, obtained approximately 20 days after the first yellow fever vaccination. The source of these receptors is a man in his late teens or twenties who received the YFV17D yellow fever vaccine.

The chain links TRBV7-2 to TRBJ1-3; D is unclear. Looked up from germline, CDR1 is SGHTA and CDR2 is FQGNSA. The V end lost 5 bases, the J end lost 2 bases, and 16 bases lay between the germline ends. CDR3 size: 16 residues. CDR3 sequence reads: CASSITPPSPGNTIYF. The DNA of the CDR3 is TGTGCCAGCAGCATTACCCCCCCATCCCCTGGAAACACCATATATTTT.

The chain uses TRBV14 and TRBJ2-2, with D perhaps matching TRBD1 (6 bases). Trimming removed 1 base from V and 5 bases from J, with 8 bases in between. The CDR3 loop spans 14 amino acids. The germline V gene encodes CDR1 SGHDN and CDR2 FVKESK. The CDR3 sequence: CASSQAGETGELFF. In nucleotides, the CDR3 is TGTGCCAGCAGCCAAGCAGGGGAAACCGGGGAGCTGTTTTTT.

This clonotype came up a few times. The chain employs TRBV20-1 and TRBJ1-5, with 7 bases fitting TRBD1. After removal of 5 bases from V and 5 bases from J, the junction contained 3 bases not matched to a gene. The CDR3 length is 12 residues. Germline V CDR1 and CDR2: DFQATT, SNEGSKA (reference sequence). Here the CDR3 reads CSASGGDQPQHF. The CDR3 region has the DNA TGCAGTGCTTCAGGGGGGGATCAGCCCCAGCATTTT.

This rearrangement joins TRBV18 to TRBJ2-3; D remains unclear. The CDR3 consists of 14 residues. The V gene's germline CDR1 is KGHSH and CDR2 LQKENI. Trimming removed 2 bases at V and 4 bases at J, with 10 bases between. CDR3 amino acids: CASSPALGPDTQYF. The CDR3 DNA is TGTGCCAGCTCACCAGCCCTAGGCCCAGATACGCAGTATTTT. Supplemented by reference TRBV18 and TRBJ2-3, the full variable domain reads NAGVMQNPRHLVRRRGQEARLRCSPMKGHSHVYWYRQLPEEGLKFMVYLQKENIIDESGMPKERFSAEFPKEGPSILRIQQVVRGDSAAYFCASSPALGPDTQYFGPGTRLTVL.

This clonotype was recorded a few times. Since the CDR3 does not end with the conserved phenylalanine or tryptophan, this likely comes from a read error. The DNA is left out, because the CDR3 cannot be placed on it with certainty; the CDR3 is given as TCRdb lists it. The chain couples TRBV30 to TRBJ2-1; the D call of TRBD1 is as the table states it, not checked on the DNA. The CDR3 is 12 residues long, ends included. The germline V gene has CDR1 GTSNPN and CDR2 SVGIG (reference sequence). The CDR3 here is CAWSVGGGLRIL.

A note on this clonotype: The junction and the germline gene differ at one end; a read error may be behind it. The chain joins TRBV5-1 to TRBJ2-3; TRBD2 agrees at 11 bases. The germline CDR1 and CDR2 sequences are SGHRS and YFSETQ. CDR3 length: 16 amino acids. CDR3 in DNA: TGCGCCAGCAGATTGGGACTAGCGGACAGCACAGATACGCAGTATTTT. It yields the protein CASRLGLADSTDTQYF.

The rearrangement uses TRBV6-5 and TRBJ2-5; D may correspond to TRBD1 or TRBD2 (7 bases each). The CDR3 contains 16 residues. Germline V gene data show CDR1 as MNHEY and CDR2 as SVGAGI. V dropped 2 bases and J dropped 5 bases, with 18 bases sitting between them. The CDR3 bases are TGTGCCAGCAGTTACCTCAGCGGGACAGAGGGCGAGACCCAGTACTTC. This gives the protein CASSYLSGTEGETQYF.

This rearrangement joins TRBV12-3 or TRBV12-4 to TRBJ2-2, with D possibly being TRBD1 (6 bases). The CDR3 length is 17 residues. Trimming cost V 5 bases and J 6 bases, with 22 bases left between them. CDR3 in amino acids: CASSPPRSTGRAGELFF. CDR3 in DNA: TGTGCCAGCAGTCCCCCGCGCTCAACAGGGCGGGCCGGGGAGCTGTTTTTT.

The chain carries TRBV4-1 and TRBJ1-2; no clear D. CDR1 MGHRA and CDR2 YSYEKL come from the germline V gene. The length of the CDR3 is 13 residues. Trimming shortened V by 0 bases and J by 8 bases, and 10 bases separated the two germline ends. The CDR3 loop is CASSQDTVGGYTF. The CDR3, as DNA: TGCGCCAGCAGCCAAGATACAGTCGGGGGCTACACCTTC.

This clonotype was seen a few times. V gene TRBV9 combines with J gene TRBJ1-5; D is unresolved. Germline V gives CDR1 SGDLS, CDR2 YYNGEE. The CDR3 loop spans 13 amino acids. V gave up 1 base and J gave up 7 bases, with 9 bases separating them. DNA of the CDR3: TGTGCCAGCAGCGTATTCCCAAGCCAGCCCCAGCATTTT. Its translation is CASSVFPSQPQHF.

This clonotype was observed a handful of times. The chain links TRBV5-6 to TRBJ1-6; 11 bases fit TRBD1. The CDR3 has 15 amino acids. Germline assignment: CDR1 SGHDT and CDR2 YYEEEE. Losses at the gene ends were 7 bases for V and 11 bases for J; bases not matched to a gene: 11. CDR3 in DNA: TGTGCCAGCGTCCGATGGGGACAGGGGGAGACACCCCTCCACTTT. Protein sequence: CASVRWGQGETPLHF. Complete variable domain (other parts from reference TRBV5-6 and TRBJ1-6): DAGVTQSPTHLIKTRGQQVTLRCSPKSGHDTVSWYQQALGQGPQFIFQYYEEEERQRGNFPDRFSGHQFPNYSSELNVNALLLGDSALYLCASVRWGQGETPLHFGNGTRLTVT.

This clonotype was seen only a few times. The V gene is TRBV14, the J gene TRBJ2-7; the D gene is possibly TRBD2 (6 bases). From germline, CDR1 is SGHDN and CDR2 FVKESK. Trimming shortened V by 4 bases and J by 5 bases, and 12 bases separated the two germline ends. The CDR3 length is 13 residues. The CDR3 sequence is CASSLSEGHEQYV. The CDR3 nucleotides read TGTGCCAGCAGCCTATCGGAGGGCCACGAGCAGTACGTC.

This clonotype came up a few times. The CDR3 sequence: CASGQGHEQYV. For the CDR3, the DNA is TGTGCCAGCGGACAGGGACACGAGCAGTACGTC. The gene calls are TRBV6-2 or TRBV6-3 and TRBJ2-7; the match to TRBD1 covers 8 bases. The J segment lost 5 bases and the V segment lost 8 bases, leaving 2 bases of the junction unmatched. This CDR3 has 11 residues. Germline V lookup: CDR1 MNHEY, CDR2 SVGEGT.